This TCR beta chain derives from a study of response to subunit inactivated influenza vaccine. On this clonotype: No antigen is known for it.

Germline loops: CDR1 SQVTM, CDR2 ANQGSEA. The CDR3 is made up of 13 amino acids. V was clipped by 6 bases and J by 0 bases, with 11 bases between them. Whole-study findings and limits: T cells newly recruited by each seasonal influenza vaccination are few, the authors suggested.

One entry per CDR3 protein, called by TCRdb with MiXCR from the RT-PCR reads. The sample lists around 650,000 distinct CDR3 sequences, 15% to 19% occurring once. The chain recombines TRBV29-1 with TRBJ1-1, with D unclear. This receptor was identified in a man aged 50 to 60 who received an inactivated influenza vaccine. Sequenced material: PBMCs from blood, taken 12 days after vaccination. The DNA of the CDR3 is TGCAGCGTGTCCGGACGGCTGAACACTGAAGCTTTCTTT. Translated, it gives CSVSGRLNTEAFF.